This T cell receptor beta chain emerged from a study of a mutant IDH1 vaccine in newly diagnosed glioma. CDR1 and CDR2 from the germline V gene are SGHRS and YFSETQ. The junction had 5 bases not matched to a gene; V was cut back by 4 bases and J by 3 bases. The CDR3 covers 15 residues. The time point here: baseline, week 1 (first vaccination visit). Regarding treatment: pre-vaccination baseline after standard-of-care therapy. The data were produced by immunoSEQ multiplex PCR, yet TCRdb's version contains in-frame clones alone and is incomplete. The data contain tens of thousands of clones, approximately 82% of them singletons.

The TCR sequence derives from a woman aged 18-35 years with glioma. Some clones in this sample may be carry-over from other donors' samples. The chain uses TRBV5-1 and TRBJ2-2; TRBD1 aligns across 8 bases. Here the sequenced sample was peripheral blood mononuclear cells (PBMCs), taken from a glioma patient treated with radiotherapy, temozolomide or both. This CDR3 is CASSRDRPDTGELFF. CDR3 nucleotides: TGCGCCAGCAGCCGGGACAGGCCGGACACCGGGGAGCTGTTTTTT. The variable domain in full, with the rest retrieved from reference TRBV5-1 and TRBJ2-2, is KAGVTQTPRYLIKTRGQQVTLSCSPISGHRSVSWYQQTPGQGLQFLFEYFSETQRNKGNFPGRFSGRQFSNSRSEMNVSTLELGDSALYLCASSRDRPDTGELFFGEGSRLTVL.